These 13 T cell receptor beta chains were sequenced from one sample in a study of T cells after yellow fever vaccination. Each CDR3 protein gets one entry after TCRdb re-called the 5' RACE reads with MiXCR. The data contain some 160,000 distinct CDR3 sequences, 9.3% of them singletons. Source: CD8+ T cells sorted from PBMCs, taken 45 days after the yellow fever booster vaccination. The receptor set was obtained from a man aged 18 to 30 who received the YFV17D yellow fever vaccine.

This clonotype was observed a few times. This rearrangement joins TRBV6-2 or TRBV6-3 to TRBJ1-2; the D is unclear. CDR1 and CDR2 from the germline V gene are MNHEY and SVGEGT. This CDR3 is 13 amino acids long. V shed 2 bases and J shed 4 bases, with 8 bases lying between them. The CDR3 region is CASSYQLFYGYTF. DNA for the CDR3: TGTGCCAGCAGTTACCAATTGTTCTATGGCTACACCTTC.

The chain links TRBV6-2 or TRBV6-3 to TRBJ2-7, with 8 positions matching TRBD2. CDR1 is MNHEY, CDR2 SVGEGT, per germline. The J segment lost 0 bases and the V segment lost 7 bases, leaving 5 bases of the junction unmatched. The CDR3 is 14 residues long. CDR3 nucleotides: TGTGCCAGCACCGGGGGGGACTTCTCCTACGAGCAGTACGTC. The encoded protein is CASTGGDFSYEQYV.

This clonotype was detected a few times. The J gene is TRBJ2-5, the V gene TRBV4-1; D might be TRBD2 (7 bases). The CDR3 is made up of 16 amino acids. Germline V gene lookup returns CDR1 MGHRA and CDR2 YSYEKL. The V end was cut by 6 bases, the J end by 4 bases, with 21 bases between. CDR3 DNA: TGCGCCAGCAGATCAGTCGAGGGGGGGCGGGGAGAGACCCAGTACTTC. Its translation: CASRSVEGGRGETQYF.

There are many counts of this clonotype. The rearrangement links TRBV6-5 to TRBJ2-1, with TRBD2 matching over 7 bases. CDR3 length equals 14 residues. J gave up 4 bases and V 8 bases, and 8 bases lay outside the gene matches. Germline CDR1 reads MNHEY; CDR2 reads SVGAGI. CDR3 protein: CASSVGGTYNEQFF. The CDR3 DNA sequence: TGTGCCAGCTCCGTCGGGGGGACTTACAATGAGCAGTTCTTC.

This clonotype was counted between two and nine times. The CDR3 loop reads CACAGPAGTEAFF. In DNA, the CDR3 is TGTGCCTGCGCGGGCCCGGCGGGCACTGAAGCTTTCTTT. This rearrangement joins TRBV12-3 or TRBV12-4 to TRBJ1-1; D is unclear. V was pared by 11 bases and J by 4 bases, with 17 bases between. CDR3 length: 13 amino acids.

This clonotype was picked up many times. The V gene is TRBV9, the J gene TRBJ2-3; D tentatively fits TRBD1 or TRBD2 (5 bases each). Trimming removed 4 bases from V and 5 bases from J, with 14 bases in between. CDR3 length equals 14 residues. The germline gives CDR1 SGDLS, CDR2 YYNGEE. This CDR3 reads CASSLAGTKDTQYF. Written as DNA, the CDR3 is TGTGCCAGCAGCCTTGCCGGGACGAAAGATACGCAGTATTTT.

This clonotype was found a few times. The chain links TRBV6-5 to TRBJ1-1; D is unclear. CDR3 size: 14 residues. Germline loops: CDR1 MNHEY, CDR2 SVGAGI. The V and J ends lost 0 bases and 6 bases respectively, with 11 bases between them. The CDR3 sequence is CASSYSIESSEAFF. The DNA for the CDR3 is TGTGCCAGCAGTTACTCGATTGAGAGTTCTGAAGCTTTCTTT.

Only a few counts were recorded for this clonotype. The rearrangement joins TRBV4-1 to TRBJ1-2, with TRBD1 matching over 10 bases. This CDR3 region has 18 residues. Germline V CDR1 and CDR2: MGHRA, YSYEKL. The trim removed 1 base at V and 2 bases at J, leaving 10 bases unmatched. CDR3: CASSQVGPGQGSNYGYTF. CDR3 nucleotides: TGCGCCAGCAGCCAAGTAGGCCCGGGACAGGGGTCAAACTATGGCTACACCTTC.

The CDR3 coding sequence is TGTGCCAGCCGGGCCCTAGCGGGTGAGCAGTTCTTC. Its protein product is CASRALAGEQFF. This sequence joins TRBV7-2 and TRBJ2-1; 8 bases line up with TRBD2. The CDR3 is made up of 12 amino acids. Unmatched junction bases numbered 6, after V lost 8 bases and J lost 9 bases. CDR1 is SGHTA and CDR2 is FQGNSA in the germline V gene.

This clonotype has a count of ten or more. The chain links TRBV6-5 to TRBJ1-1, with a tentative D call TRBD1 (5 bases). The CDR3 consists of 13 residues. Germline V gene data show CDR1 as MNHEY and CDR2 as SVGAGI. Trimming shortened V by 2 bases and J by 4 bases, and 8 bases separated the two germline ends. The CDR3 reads CASSYRQGTEAFF. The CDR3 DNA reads TGTGCCAGCAGTTACAGGCAGGGCACTGAAGCTTTCTTT.

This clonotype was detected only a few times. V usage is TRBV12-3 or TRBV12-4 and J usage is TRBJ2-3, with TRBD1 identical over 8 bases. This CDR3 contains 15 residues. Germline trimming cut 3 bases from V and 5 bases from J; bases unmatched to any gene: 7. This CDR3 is CASSFIGQGIDTQYF. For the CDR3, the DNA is TGTGCCAGCAGTTTCATAGGACAGGGAATAGATACGCAGTATTTT.

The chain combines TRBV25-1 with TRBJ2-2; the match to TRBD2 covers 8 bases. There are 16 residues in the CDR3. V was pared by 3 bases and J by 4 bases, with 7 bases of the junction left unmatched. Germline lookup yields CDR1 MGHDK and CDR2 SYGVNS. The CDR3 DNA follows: TGTGCCAGCAGTGATATGAGGACTAGCCCCACCGGGGAGCTGTTTTTT. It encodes CASSDMRTSPTGELFF.

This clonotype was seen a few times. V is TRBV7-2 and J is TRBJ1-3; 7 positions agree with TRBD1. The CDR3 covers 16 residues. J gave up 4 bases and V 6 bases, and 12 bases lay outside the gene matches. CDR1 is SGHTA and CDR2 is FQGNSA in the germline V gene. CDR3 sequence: CASSRLLGTDGNTIYF. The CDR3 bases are TGTGCCAGCAGTCGACTCTTGGGGACAGACGGAAACACCATATATTTT.